This entry lists 2 T cell receptor beta chains sequenced from one sample in a study of regulatory T cells in long-lasting Graves disease. Through Arm-PCR of CDR3 regions and iRepertoire HTBI primers, TCR beta libraries were built. TCRdb itself ran the multiplex PCR reads through MiXCR, one entry per CDR3 protein. The sample records roughly 400,000 distinct CDR3 sequences, about a fifth being singletons. Described time point: persistent/refractory GD, antithyroid drugs over 5 years with positive TRAb. RNA from PBMCs was the source of the TCR library. The sample in question was peripheral blood mononuclear cells (PBMCs), obtained when the disease was refractory, from a patient treated with antithyroid drugs. Receptor source: a female donor with Graves disease.

Concerning this clonotype itself: This may come from a read error, since a much larger clone is one base off. Here the CDR3 omits its conserved ending phenylalanine or tryptophan, so a read error is the likely source. The gene calls are TRBV28 and TRBJ2-5; no clear D gene. The germline CDR1 and CDR2 sequences are MDHEN and SYDVKM. Trimming cost V 1 base and J 5 bases, with 8 bases left between them. The CDR3 is 13 residues long. The CDR3 reads CASSLYEAETQYS. CDR3 nucleotide sequence: TGTGCCAGCAGTTTATATGAGGCGGAGACCCAGTACTCC.

This clonotype occurred many times. CDR3 protein: CASSRCGTLQETQYF. The DNA of the CDR3 is TGTGCCAGCAGCCGCTGTGGGACATTACAAGAGACCCAGTACTTC. The J gene is TRBJ2-5, the V gene TRBV3-2; TRBD1, as called in the table, went unchecked against the DNA. TRBV3-2 is a documented pseudogene. The CDR3 has 15 residues.